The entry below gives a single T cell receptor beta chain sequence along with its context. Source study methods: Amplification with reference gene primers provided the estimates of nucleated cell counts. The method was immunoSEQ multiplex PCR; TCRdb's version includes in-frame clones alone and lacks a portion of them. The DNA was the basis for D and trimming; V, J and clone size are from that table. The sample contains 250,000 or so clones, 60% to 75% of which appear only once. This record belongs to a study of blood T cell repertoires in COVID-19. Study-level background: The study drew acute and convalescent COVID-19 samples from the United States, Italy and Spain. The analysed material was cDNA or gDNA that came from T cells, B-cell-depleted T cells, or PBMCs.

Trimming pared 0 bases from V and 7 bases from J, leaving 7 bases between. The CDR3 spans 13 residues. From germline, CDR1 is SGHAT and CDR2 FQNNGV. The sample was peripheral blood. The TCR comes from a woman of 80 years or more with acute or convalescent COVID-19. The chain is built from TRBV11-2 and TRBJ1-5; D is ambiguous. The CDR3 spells CASSLDREQPQHF. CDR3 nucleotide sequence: TGTGCCAGCAGCTTAGATCGAGAACAGCCCCAGCATTTT.